The 20 T cell receptor beta chains listed next were all sequenced from one sample in a study of Graves' ophthalmopathy and Graves' hyperthyroidism. TCR beta CDR3 amplification used RNA transcripts. Second-round multiplex PCR came after first-round RT-PCR with HTBI primers. TCRdb called the multiplex PCR reads again in MiXCR, with one record for every CDR3 protein. The sample contains about 400,000 distinct CDR3 sequences, over 15% of which appear only once. Input material: peripheral blood. The source of these receptors is a woman aged 18 to 35 with stable Graves' hyperthyroidism.

This clonotype was counted many times. The DNA of the CDR3 is TGTGCCAGCAGTTACGCCGGGACAGGGCGGACTGAAGCTTTCTTT. This translates into CASSYAGTGRTEAFF. The V call is TRBV6-5, the J call TRBJ1-1, with 9 nucleotides matching TRBD1. The CDR3 is made up of 15 amino acids. J gave up 5 bases and V 2 bases, and 6 bases lay outside the gene matches. The germline V gene encodes CDR1 MNHEY and CDR2 SVGAGI.

This clonotype was seen many times. V gene TRBV20-1 combines with J gene TRBJ1-5; possibly TRBD1 for D (5 bases). Germline V lookup: CDR1 DFQATT, CDR2 SNEGSKA (reference sequence). Trimming pared 3 bases from V and 4 bases from J, leaving 16 bases between. CDR3 length: 15 residues. CDR3 loop: CSASAGGGDNQPQHF. DNA of the CDR3: TGCAGTGCTAGCGCCGGCGGGGGGGATAATCAGCCCCAGCATTTT.

This clonotype was detected ten times or more. The chain has TRBV4-1 and TRBJ1-2; 8 positions match TRBD1. Unmatched junction bases numbered 9, after V lost 4 bases and J lost 8 bases. CDR1 is MGHRA, CDR2 YSYEKL, per germline. This CDR3 comprises 14 residues. The CDR3 DNA reads TGCGCCAGCAGCCCTAAATGGACAGGGCGCGGCTACACCTTC. Translation gives CASSPKWTGRGYTF.

This clonotype was seen repeatedly, ten times or more. Here the CDR3 reads CASSPTGSSYEQYF. CDR3 nucleotides: TGTGCCAGCAGTCCCACAGGAAGCTCCTACGAGCAGTACTTC. V and J are TRBV12-3 or TRBV12-4 and TRBJ2-7, with D maybe TRBD1 (5 bases). The CDR3 runs to 14 residues. V shed 5 bases and J shed 0 bases, with 11 bases lying between them.

This clonotype showed up many times. The chain uses TRBV29-1 and TRBJ2-7; TRBD2 matches at 9 bases. This CDR3 is built from 13 residues. CDR1 and CDR2 from the germline V gene are SQVTM and ANQGSEA. The CDR3 loop is CSAGGMGPYEQYF. The CDR3, as DNA: TGCAGTGCGGGGGGGATGGGACCCTACGAGCAGTACTTC.

Many counts were recorded for this clonotype. The CDR3 coding sequence is TGTGCCAGCAGCGCGGGACAGGGGCAGAATCAGCCCCAGCATTTT. Its protein is CASSAGQGQNQPQHF. The chain recombines TRBV7-2 with TRBJ1-5; 10 bases fit TRBD1. After removal of 5 bases from V and 4 bases from J, the junction contained 5 bases not matched to a gene. The CDR3 length is 15 residues. The germline gives CDR1 SGHTA, CDR2 FQGNSA.

This clonotype was seen ten or more times. The CDR3 bases are TGCGCCAGCAGCCAAGTTTTCACTCCTTCCTACGAGCAGTACTTC. Its translation: CASSQVFTPSYEQYF. This chain connects TRBV4-1 to TRBJ2-7; D not certain. The V end was cut by 1 base, the J end by 1 base, with 11 bases between. The CDR3 extends over 15 amino acids. CDR1 MGHRA and CDR2 YSYEKL come from the germline V gene.

This clonotype was counted at least ten times. In DNA, the CDR3 is TGTGCCAGCAGCCAGAATCGCCAAGAGACCCAGTACTTC. Its protein product is CASSQNRQETQYF. V is TRBV11-3 and J is TRBJ2-5; D is unresolved. V was shortened by 5 bases and J by 1 base, with 8 bases between the two germline ends. This CDR3 has 13 amino acids. Germline CDR1 SGHNT, CDR2 YENEEA.

The table lists this clonotype with many counts. V usage is TRBV11-2 and J usage is TRBJ2-2, with a weak D call TRBD2 (6 bases). The CDR3 totals 16 residues. Trimming took off 0 bases at V and 4 bases at J, with 12 bases between the two ends. CDR1 and CDR2 from the germline V gene are SGHAT and FQNNGV. Here the CDR3 DNA reads TGTGCCAGCAGCTTAGACCTGGGAGGCGGCACCGGGGAGCTGTTTTTT. Protein sequence: CASSLDLGGGTGELFF.

This clonotype was seen more than once but under ten times. This chain uses TRBV11-3 with TRBJ1-3; TRBD1 aligns across 10 bases. The CDR3 is 15 residues long. Germline V CDR1 and CDR2: SGHNT, YENEEA. With V trimmed by 7 bases and J by 8 bases, 11 bases remained unmatched. CDR3 in amino acids: CASNGGQGSSDTIYF. The CDR3 region has the DNA TGTGCCAGCAATGGGGGACAGGGGAGTTCCGACACCATATATTTT.

This clonotype was observed a handful of times. The J gene is TRBJ1-6, the V gene TRBV6-1, with TRBD1 identical over 8 bases. The CDR3 is 14 residues long. Germline V gene data show CDR1 as MNHNS and CDR2 as SASEGT. The J segment lost 7 bases and the V segment lost 4 bases, leaving 3 bases of the junction unmatched. The CDR3 is CASSAGGENSPLHF. CDR3 bases: TGTGCCAGCAGTGCAGGGGGCGAAAATTCACCCCTCCACTTT.

This clonotype has a count of ten or more. The CDR3 reads CASSQPRGSGNTEAFF. CDR3 nucleotides: TGTGCCAGCAGCCAGCCCAGGGGAAGTGGCAACACTGAAGCTTTCTTT. The chain has TRBV7-2 and TRBJ1-1; possible D gene TRBD1, 6 bases. The CDR3 is made up of 16 amino acids. CDR1 SGHTA and CDR2 FQGNSA come from the germline V gene. V was clipped by 5 bases and J by 2 bases, with 18 bases between them.

There are many counts of this clonotype. The chain links TRBV6-1 to TRBJ1-1; weak D call: TRBD1 (5 bases). In germline, CDR1 is MNHNS, CDR2 SASEGT. The CDR3 is made up of 13 amino acids. V lost 6 bases to trimming and J lost 3 bases, with 11 bases between them. In DNA, the CDR3 is TGTGCCAGCAGCCAAAGGGGTCACACTGAAGCTTTCTTT. Translated: CASSQRGHTEAFF.

This clonotype was seen many times. This chain links TRBV7-2 with TRBJ1-1; D gene ambiguous. V was trimmed by 1 base and J by 0 bases, leaving 9 bases between them. Germline assignment: CDR1 SGHTA and CDR2 FQGNSA. This CDR3 spans 15 amino acids. The CDR3 protein is CASSLVAGLNTEAFF. CDR3 DNA sequence: TGTGCCAGCAGCTTAGTTGCCGGACTGAACACTGAAGCTTTCTTT.

The V call is TRBV2, the J call TRBJ2-7; D not resolved. Trimming stripped 2 bases from V and 6 bases from J, with 5 bases between. There are 11 residues in the CDR3. Germline V gene lookup returns CDR1 SNHLY and CDR2 FYNNEI. CDR3 DNA: TGTGCCAGCAGTGAAATGAGCGAGCAGTACTTC. Protein: CASSEMSEQYF.

This clonotype was observed many times. The rearrangement joins TRBV7-9 to TRBJ1-6; tentative D call: TRBD1 (5 bases). This CDR3 contains 14 residues. Trimming cost V 3 bases and J 11 bases, with 14 bases left between them. Germline loops: CDR1 SEHNR, CDR2 FQNEAQ (reference sequence). The CDR3 nucleotides are TGTGCCAGCAGCTTTGGGGGTTCTCTGACACCCCTCCACTTT. Translating it yields CASSFGGSLTPLHF.

This clonotype was seen only a few times. The chain uses TRBV19 and TRBJ1-2; perhaps TRBD1 as D (6 bases). Trimming shortened V by 5 bases and J by 7 bases, and 17 bases separated the two germline ends. The CDR3 is made up of 14 amino acids. Per the germline V gene, CDR1 is LNHDA and CDR2 is SQIVND (reference sequence). CDR3 coding DNA: TGTGCCAGTAGTGACCGGGGGCGCCGGGGTGGCTACACCTTC. This gives the protein CASSDRGRRGGYTF.

This clonotype was recorded many times. The rearrangement links TRBV5-1 to TRBJ1-1, with D possibly matching TRBD1 (5 bases). Deletions cut 0 bases from V and 6 bases from J, with 15 bases between. CDR3 length: 15 residues. CDR1 and CDR2 from the germline V gene are SGHRS and YFSETQ. The CDR3: CASSLVQGRGAEAFF. CDR3 in DNA: TGCGCCAGCAGCTTGGTGCAGGGTCGGGGGGCTGAAGCTTTCTTT.

This clonotype was picked up many times. J is TRBJ1-1 and V is TRBV2, with a possible D match to TRBD1 (6 bases). V shed 4 bases and J shed 9 bases, with 6 bases lying between them. CDR1 SNHLY and CDR2 FYNNEI come from the germline V gene. The CDR3 has 10 residues. Written as DNA, the CDR3 is TGTGCCAGCAGTGGGGGGCAAGCTTTCTTT. This encodes CASSGGQAFF.

Details on this clonotype: In this CDR3 the conserved last residue, phenylalanine or tryptophan, is missing, so a read error is likely. It is unclear where the CDR3 begins or ends on the DNA, so no DNA is shown, and the CDR3 is as TCRdb lists it. The V gene is TRBV6-5, the J gene TRBJ1-5; TRBD1 is taken as the D call from the table, unchecked against the DNA. Germline V gene data show CDR1 as MNHEY and CDR2 as SVGAGI. 16 amino acids form the CDR3, both terminal residues included. The CDR3 spells CASSYSGSPVGQPQQL.